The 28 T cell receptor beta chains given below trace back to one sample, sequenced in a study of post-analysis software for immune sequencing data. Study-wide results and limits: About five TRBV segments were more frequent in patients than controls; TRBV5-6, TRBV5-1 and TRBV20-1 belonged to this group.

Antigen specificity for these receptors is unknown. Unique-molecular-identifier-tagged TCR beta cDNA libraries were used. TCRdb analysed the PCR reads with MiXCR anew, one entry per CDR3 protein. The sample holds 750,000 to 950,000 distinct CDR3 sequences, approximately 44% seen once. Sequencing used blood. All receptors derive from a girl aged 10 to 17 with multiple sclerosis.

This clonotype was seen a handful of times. The CDR3 loop is CSARPGPSTDTQYF. The CDR3 DNA is TGCAGTGCTAGGCCGGGTCCTAGCACAGATACGCAGTATTTT. The chain links TRBV20-1 to TRBJ2-3; D is undetermined. The CDR3 runs to 14 residues. V lost 3 bases and J lost 0, with 10 bases in between. Germline V gene lookup returns CDR1 DFQATT and CDR2 SNEGSKA (reference sequence).

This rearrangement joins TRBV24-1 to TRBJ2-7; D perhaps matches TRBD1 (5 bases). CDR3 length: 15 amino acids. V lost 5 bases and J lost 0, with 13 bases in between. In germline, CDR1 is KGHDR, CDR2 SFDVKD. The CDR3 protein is CATSATTDASYEQYF. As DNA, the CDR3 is TGTGCCACCAGTGCCACGACAGACGCCTCCTACGAGCAGTACTTC.

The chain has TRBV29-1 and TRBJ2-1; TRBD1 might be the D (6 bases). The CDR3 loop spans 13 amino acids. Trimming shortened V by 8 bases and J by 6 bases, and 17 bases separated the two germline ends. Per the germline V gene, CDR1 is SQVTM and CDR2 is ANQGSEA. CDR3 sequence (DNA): TGCAGCAAAACCACAGGGATGGCCAATGAGCAGTTCTTC. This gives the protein CSKTTGMANEQFF.

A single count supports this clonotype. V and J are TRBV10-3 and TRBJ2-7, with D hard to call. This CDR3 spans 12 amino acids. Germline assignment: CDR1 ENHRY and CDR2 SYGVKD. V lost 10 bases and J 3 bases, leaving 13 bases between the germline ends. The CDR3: CATRIKDYEQYF. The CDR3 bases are TGTGCCACCCGAATCAAGGACTACGAGCAGTACTTC.

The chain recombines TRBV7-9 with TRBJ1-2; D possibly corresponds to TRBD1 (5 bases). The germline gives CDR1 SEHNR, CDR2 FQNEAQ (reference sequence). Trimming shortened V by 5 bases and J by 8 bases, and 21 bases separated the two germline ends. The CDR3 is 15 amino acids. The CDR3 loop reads CASSQGRRGELGYTF. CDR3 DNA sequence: TGTGCCAGCAGCCAGGGCCGAAGGGGAGAGCTCGGCTACACCTTC.

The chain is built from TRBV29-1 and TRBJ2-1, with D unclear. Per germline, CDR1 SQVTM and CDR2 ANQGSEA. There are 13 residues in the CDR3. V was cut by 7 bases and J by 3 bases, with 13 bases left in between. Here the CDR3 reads CSALSPGYNEQFF. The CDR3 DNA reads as TGCAGCGCTTTGTCCCCGGGCTACAATGAGCAGTTCTTC.

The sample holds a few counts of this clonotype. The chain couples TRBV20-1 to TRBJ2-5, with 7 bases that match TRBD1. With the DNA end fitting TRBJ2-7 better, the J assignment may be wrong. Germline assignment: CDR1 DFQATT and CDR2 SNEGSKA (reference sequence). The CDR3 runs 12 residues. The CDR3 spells CSAQGDHYEQYF. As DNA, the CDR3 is TGCAGTGCTCAGGGGGATCACTACGAGCAGTACTTC.

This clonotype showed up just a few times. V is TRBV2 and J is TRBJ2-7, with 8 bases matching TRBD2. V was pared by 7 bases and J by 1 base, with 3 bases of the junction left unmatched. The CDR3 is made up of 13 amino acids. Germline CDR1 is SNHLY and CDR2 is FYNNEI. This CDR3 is CASTGTRSYEQYF. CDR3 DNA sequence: TGTGCCAGCACTGGGACTAGATCCTACGAGCAGTACTTC. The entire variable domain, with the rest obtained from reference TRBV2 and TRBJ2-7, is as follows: EPEVTQTPSHQVTQMGQEVILRCVPISNHLYFYWYRQILGQKVEFLVSFYNNEISEKSEIFDDQFSVERPDGSNFTLKIRSTKLEDSAMYFCASTGTRSYEQYFGPGTRLTVT.

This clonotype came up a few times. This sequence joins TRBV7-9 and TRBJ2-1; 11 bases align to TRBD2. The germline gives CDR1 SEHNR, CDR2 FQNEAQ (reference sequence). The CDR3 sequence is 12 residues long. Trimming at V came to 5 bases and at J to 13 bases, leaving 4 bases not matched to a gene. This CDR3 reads CASSPSGRPQFF. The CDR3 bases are TGTGCCAGCAGCCCTAGCGGGAGGCCCCAGTTCTTC. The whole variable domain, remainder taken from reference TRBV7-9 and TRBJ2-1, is DTGVSQNPRHKITKRGQNVTFRCDPISEHNRLYWYRQTLGQGPEFLTYFQNEAQLEKSRLLSDRFSAERPKGSFSTLEIQRTEQGDSAMYLCASSPSGRPQFFGPGTRLTVL.

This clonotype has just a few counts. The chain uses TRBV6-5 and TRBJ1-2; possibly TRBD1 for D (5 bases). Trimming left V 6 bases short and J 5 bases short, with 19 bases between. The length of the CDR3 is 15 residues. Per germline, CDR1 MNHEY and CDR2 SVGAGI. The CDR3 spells CASRAFLGLPYGYTF. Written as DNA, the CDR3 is TGTGCCAGCAGGGCTTTCTTGGGACTCCCATATGGCTACACCTTC.

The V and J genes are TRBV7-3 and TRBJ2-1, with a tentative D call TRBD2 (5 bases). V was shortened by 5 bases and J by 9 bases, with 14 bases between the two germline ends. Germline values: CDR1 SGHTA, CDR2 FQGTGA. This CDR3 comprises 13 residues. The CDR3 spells CASSDTRSAEQFF. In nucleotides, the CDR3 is TGTGCCAGCAGCGATACTAGATCGGCTGAGCAGTTCTTC.

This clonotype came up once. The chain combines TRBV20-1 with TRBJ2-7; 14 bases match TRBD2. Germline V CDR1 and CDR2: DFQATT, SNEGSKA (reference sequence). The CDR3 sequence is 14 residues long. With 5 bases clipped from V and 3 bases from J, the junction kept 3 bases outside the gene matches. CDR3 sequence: CSAGTSGSLYEQYF. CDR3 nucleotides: TGCAGTGCTGGGACTAGCGGGAGCCTCTACGAGCAGTACTTC.

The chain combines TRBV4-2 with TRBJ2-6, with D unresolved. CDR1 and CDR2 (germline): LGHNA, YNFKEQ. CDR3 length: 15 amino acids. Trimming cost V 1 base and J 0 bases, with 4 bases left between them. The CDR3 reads CASSQGASGANVLTF. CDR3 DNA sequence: TGTGCCAGCAGCCAAGGAGCCTCTGGGGCCAACGTCCTGACTTTC.

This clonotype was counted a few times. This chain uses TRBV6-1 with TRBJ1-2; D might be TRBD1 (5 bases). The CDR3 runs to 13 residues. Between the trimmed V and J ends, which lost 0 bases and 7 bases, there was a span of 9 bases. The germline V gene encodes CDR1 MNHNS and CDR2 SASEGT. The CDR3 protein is CASSEAARVGYTF. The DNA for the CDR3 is TGTGCCAGCAGTGAAGCGGCCAGGGTTGGCTACACCTTC.

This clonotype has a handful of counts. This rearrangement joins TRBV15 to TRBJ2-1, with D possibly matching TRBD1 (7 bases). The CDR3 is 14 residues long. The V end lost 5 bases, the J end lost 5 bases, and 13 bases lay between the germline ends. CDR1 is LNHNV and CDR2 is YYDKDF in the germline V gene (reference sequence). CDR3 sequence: CATSSGGTDNEQFF. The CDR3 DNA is TGTGCCACCAGCTCAGGAGGGACAGACAATGAGCAGTTCTTC.

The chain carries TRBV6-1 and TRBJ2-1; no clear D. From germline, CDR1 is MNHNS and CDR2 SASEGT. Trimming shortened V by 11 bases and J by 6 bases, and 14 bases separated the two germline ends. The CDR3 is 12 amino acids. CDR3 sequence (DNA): TGTGCCGGCGCAGGACGCCCCAATGAGCAGTTCTTC. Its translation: CAGAGRPNEQFF.

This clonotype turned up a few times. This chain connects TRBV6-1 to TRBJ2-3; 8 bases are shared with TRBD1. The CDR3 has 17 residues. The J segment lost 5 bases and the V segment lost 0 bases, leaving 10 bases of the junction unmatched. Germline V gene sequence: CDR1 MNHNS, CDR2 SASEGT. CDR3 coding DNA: TGTGCCAGCAGTGAAGCGCTTCGGGAGACAGGGGAAGATACGCAGTATTTT. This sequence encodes CASSEALRETGEDTQYF.

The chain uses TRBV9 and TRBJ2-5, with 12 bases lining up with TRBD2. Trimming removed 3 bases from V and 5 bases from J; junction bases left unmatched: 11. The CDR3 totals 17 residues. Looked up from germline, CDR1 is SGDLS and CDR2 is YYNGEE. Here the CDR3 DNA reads TGTGCCAGCAGCGCGACCGGGACTAGCGGGCCCAAGGAGACCCAGTACTTC. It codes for CASSATGTSGPKETQYF.

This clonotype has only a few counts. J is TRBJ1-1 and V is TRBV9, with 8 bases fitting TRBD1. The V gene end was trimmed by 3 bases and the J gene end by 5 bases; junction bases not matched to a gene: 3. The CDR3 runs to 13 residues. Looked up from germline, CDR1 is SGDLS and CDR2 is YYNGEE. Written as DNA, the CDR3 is TGTGCCAGCAGCGGGACAGGGAAAACTGAAGCTTTCTTT. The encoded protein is CASSGTGKTEAFF. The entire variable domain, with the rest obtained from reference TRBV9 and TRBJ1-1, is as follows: DSGVTQTPKHLITATGQRVTLRCSPRSGDLSVYWYQQSLDQGLQFLIQYYNGEERAKGNILERFSAQQFPDLHSELNLSSLELGDSALYFCASSGTGKTEAFFGQGTRLTVV.

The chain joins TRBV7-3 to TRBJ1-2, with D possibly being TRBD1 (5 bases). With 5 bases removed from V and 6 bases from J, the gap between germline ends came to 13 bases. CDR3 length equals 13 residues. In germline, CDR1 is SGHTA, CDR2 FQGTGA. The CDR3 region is CASSPGGDHGYTF. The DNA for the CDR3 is TGTGCCAGCAGCCCAGGTGGGGACCATGGCTACACCTTC.

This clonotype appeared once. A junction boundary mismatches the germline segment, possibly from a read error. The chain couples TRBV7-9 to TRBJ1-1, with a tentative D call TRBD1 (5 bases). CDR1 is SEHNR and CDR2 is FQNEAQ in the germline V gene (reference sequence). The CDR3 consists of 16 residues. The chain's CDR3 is CASSPGGGAMNTETFF. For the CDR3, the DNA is TGTGCCAGCAGCCCCGGAGGAGGGGCAATGAACACTGAAACTTTCTTT.

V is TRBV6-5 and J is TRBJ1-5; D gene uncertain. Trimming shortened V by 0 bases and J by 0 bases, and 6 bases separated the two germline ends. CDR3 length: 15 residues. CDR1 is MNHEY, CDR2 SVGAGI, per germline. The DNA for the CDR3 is TGTGCCAGCAGTTACTCAGGCAATAGCAATCAGCCCCAGCATTTT. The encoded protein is CASSYSGNSNQPQHF.

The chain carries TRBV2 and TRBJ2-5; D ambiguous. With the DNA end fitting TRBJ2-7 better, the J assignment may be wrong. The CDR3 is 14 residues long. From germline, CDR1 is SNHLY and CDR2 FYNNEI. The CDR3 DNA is TGTGCCAGCAGTGAACTCGCAGGCCCCGGCGAGCAGTACTTC. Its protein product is CASSELAGPGEQYF.

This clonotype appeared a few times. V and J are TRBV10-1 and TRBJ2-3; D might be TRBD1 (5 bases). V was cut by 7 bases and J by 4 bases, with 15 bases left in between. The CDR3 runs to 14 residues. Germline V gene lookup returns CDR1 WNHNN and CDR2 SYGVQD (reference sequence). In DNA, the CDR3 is TGCGCCAGCATGGGGCCGATTGAGGCAGATACGCAGTATTTT. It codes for CASMGPIEADTQYF.

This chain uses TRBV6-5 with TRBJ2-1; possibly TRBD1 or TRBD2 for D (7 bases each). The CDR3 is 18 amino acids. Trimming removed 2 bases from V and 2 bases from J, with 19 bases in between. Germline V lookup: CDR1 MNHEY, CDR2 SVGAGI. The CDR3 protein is CASSYDREEGGPYNEQFF. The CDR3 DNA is TGTGCCAGCAGTTACGACAGGGAGGAGGGAGGGCCCTACAATGAGCAGTTCTTC.

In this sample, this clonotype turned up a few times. The chain's CDR3 is CASSFSSGQVWLPYEQYF. CDR3 DNA: TGTGCCAGCAGTTTCTCCTCTGGACAGGTTTGGCTTCCCTACGAGCAGTACTTC. The chain is built from TRBV12-3 or TRBV12-4 and TRBJ2-5, with 7 bases identical to TRBD1. The J call may not be correct, given that the DNA end is closer to TRBJ2-7. The CDR3 is 18 amino acids.

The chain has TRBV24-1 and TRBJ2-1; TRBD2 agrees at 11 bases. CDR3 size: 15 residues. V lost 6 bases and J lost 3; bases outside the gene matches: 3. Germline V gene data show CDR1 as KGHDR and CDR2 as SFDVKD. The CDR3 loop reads CATSSTSGGYNEQFF. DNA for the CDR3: TGTGCCACCAGTTCCACTAGCGGGGGCTACAATGAGCAGTTCTTC.

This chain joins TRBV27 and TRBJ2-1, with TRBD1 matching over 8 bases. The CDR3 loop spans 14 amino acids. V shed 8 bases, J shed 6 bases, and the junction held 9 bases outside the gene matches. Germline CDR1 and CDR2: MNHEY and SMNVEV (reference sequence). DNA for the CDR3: TGTGCCAGCGCACAGACCCAGGGGGCCAATGAGCAGTTCTTC. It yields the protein CASAQTQGANEQFF.